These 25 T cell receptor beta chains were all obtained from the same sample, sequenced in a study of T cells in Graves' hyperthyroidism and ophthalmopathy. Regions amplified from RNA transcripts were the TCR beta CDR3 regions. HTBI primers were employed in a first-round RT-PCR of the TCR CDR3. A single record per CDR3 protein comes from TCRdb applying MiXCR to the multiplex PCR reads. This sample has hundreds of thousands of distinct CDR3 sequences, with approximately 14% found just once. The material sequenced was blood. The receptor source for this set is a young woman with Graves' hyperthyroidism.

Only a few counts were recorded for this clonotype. CDR3 amino acids: CASSGGVSYEQYF. CDR3 coding DNA: TGTGCCAGCAGCGGCGGGGTCTCCTACGAGCAGTACTTC. The chain has TRBV7-9 and TRBJ2-7; D possibly corresponds to TRBD2 (6 bases). This CDR3 is built from 13 residues. Germline assignment: CDR1 SEHNR and CDR2 FQNEAQ (reference sequence). V lost 5 bases and J 0 bases, leaving 8 bases between the germline ends.

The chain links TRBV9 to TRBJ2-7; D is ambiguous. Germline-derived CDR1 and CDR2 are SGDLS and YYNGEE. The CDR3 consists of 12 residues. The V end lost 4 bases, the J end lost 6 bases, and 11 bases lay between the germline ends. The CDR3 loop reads CASSPNSGEQYF. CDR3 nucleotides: TGTGCCAGCAGCCCTAACTCCGGCGAGCAGTACTTC.

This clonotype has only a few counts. The CDR3 bases are TGTGCCAGCAGCGTAGACGGGGCCGGGTCCAATGAGCAGTTCTTC. Amino acid sequence: CASSVDGAGSNEQFF. The chain recombines TRBV9 with TRBJ2-1, with D perhaps being TRBD1 or TRBD2 (5 bases each). This CDR3 has 15 amino acids. V lost 0 bases to trimming and J lost 6 bases, with 13 bases between them. Germline CDR1 SGDLS, CDR2 YYNGEE.

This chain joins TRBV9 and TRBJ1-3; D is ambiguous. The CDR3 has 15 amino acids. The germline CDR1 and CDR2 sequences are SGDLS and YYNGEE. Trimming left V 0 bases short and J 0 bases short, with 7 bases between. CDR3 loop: CASSVASDSGNTIYF. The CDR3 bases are TGTGCCAGCAGCGTAGCTTCCGACTCTGGAAACACCATATATTTT. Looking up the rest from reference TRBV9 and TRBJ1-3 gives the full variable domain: DSGVTQTPKHLITATGQRVTLRCSPRSGDLSVYWYQQSLDQGLQFLIQYYNGEERAKGNILERFSAQQFPDLHSELNLSSLELGDSALYFCASSVASDSGNTIYFGEGSWLTVV.

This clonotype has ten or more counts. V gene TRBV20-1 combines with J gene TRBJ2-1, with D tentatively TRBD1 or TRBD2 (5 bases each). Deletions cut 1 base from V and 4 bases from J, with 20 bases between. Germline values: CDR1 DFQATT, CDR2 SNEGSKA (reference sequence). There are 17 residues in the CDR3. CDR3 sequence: CSARVREGDHLYNEQFF. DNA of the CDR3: TGCAGTGCTAGAGTCAGGGAAGGGGACCATTTATACAATGAGCAGTTCTTC.

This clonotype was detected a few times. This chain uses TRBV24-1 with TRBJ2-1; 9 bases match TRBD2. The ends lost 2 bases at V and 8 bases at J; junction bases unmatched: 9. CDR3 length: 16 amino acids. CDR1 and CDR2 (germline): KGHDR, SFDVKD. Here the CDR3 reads CATSDYIAGAKDEQFF. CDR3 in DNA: TGTGCCACCAGTGATTACATAGCGGGAGCTAAGGATGAGCAGTTCTTC.

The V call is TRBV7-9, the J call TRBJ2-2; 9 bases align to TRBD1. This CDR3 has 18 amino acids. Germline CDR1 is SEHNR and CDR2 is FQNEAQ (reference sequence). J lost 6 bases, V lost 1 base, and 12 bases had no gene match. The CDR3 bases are TGTGCCAGCAGCTTAGAATTTGGACAGGGGTTCAAGGCCGGGGAGCTGTTTTTT. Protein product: CASSLEFGQGFKAGELFF.

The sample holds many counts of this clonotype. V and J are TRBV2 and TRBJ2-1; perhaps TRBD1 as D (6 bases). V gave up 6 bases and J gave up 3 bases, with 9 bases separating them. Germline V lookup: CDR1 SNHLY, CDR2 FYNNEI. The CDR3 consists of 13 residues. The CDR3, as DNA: TGTGCCAGCAGAATGACAGGCTACAATGAGCAGTTCTTC. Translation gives CASRMTGYNEQFF.

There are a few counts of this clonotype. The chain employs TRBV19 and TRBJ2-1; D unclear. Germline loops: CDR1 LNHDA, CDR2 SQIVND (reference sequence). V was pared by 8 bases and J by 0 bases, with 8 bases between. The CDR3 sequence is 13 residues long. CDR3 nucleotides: TGTGCCAGTGCAGAGAGCTCCTACAATGAGCAGTTCTTC. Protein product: CASAESSYNEQFF.

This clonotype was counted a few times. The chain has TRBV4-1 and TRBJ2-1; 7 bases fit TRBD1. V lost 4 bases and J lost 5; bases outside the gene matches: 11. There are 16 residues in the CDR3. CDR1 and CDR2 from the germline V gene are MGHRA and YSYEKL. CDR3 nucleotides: TGCGCCAGCAGCCGGGGACCGGGACAGCCGAACAATGAGCAGTTCTTC. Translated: CASSRGPGQPNNEQFF.

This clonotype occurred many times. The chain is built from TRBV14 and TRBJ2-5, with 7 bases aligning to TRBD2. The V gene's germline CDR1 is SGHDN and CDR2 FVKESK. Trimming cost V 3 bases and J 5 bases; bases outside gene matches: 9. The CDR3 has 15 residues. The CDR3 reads CASSHIAGGFETQYF. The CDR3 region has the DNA TGTGCCAGCAGCCACATTGCCGGGGGGTTTGAGACCCAGTACTTC.

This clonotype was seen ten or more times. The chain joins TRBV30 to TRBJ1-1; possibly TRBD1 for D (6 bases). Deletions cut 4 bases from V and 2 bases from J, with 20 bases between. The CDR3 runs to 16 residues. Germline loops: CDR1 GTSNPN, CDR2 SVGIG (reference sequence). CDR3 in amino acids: CAWTFGGARSNTEAFF. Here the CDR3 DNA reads TGTGCCTGGACCTTTGGGGGGGCGAGGTCCAACACTGAAGCTTTCTTT. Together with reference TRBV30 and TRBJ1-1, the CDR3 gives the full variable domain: SQTIHQWPATLVQPVGSPLSLECTVEGTSNPNLYWYRQAAGRGLQLLFYSVGIGQISSEVPQNLSASRPQDRQFILSSKKLLLSDSGFYLCAWTFGGARSNTEAFFGQGTRLTVV.

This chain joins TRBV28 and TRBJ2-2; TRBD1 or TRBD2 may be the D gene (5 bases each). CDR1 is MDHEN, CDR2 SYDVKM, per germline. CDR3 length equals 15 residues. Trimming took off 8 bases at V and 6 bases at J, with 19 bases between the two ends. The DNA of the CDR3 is TGTGCCAGCTTTCCATGGTCGGGGCGGTCCGGGGAGCTGTTTTTT. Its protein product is CASFPWSGRSGELFF.

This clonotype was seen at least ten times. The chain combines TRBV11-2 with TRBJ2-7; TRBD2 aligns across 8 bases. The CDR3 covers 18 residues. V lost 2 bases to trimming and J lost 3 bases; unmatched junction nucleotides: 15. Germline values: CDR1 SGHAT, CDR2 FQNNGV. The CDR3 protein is CASSLLTARAGVFYEQYF. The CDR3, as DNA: TGTGCCAGCAGCTTATTGACGGCGCGAGCGGGAGTTTTCTACGAGCAGTACTTC.

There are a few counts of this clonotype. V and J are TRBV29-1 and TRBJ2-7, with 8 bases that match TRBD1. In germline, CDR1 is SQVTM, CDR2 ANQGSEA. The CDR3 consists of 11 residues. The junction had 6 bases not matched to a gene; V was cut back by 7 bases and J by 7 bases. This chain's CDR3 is CSARTGREQYF. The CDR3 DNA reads TGCAGCGCAAGGACAGGGCGAGAGCAGTACTTC.

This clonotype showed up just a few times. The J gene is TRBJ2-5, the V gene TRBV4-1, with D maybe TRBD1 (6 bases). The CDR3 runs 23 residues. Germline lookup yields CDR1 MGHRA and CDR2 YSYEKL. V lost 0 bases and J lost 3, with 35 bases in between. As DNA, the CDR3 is TGCGCCAGCAGCCAAGATTTGCAGGGAACAGGGCTATACCCGTACTCCTCCGAAGAGACCCAGTACTTC. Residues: CASSQDLQGTGLYPYSSEETQYF.

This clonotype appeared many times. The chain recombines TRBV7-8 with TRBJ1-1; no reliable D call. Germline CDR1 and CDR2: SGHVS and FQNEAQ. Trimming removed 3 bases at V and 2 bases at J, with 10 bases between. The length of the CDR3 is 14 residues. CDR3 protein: CASSLAQSNTEAFF. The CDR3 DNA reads TGTGCCAGCAGCTTGGCCCAGAGCAACACTGAAGCTTTCTTT. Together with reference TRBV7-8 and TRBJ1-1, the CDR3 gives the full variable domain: GAGVSQSPRYKVAKRGQDVALRCDPISGHVSLFWYQQALGQGPEFLTYFQNEAQLDKSGLPSDRFFAERPEGSVSTLKIQRTQQEDSAVYLCASSLAQSNTEAFFGQGTRLTVV.

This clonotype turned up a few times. The CDR3, as DNA: TGCGCCAGCAGCTTGGAAGTCGACGAGCAGTACTTC. This translates into CASSLEVDEQYF. The chain is built from TRBV5-1 and TRBJ2-7; D is unresolved. This CDR3 contains 12 residues. The germline gives CDR1 SGHRS, CDR2 YFSETQ. Trimming removed 0 bases at V and 5 bases at J, with 6 bases between.

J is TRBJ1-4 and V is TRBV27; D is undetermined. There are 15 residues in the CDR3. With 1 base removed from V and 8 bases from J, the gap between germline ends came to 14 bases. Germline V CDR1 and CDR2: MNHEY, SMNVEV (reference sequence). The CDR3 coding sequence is TGTGCCAGCAGTTTATGGATAGGGAGGTTAGAAAAACTGTTTTTT. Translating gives CASSLWIGRLEKLFF. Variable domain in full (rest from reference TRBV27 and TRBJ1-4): EAQVTQNPRYLITVTGKKLTVTCSQNMNHEYMSWYRQDPGLGLRQIYYSMNVEVTDKGDVPEGYKVSRKEKRNFPLILESPSPNQTSLYFCASSLWIGRLEKLFFGSGTQLSVL.

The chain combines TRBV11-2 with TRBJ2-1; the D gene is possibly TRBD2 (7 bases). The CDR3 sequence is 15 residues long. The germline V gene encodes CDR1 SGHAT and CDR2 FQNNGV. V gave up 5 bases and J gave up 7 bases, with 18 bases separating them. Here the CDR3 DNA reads TGTGCCAGCAGCCCACTAGGGGGGGCATTTAATGAGCAGTTCTTC. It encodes CASSPLGGAFNEQFF.

This CDR3 reads CATRDSGAVQYF. The CDR3 DNA follows: TGTGCCACTCGAGATTCGGGGGCGGTGCAGTACTTC. This chain joins TRBV15 and TRBJ2-7; perhaps D is TRBD1 or TRBD2 (6 bases each). V lost 9 bases and J 9 bases, leaving 18 bases between the germline ends. This CDR3 comprises 12 residues. From germline, CDR1 is LNHNV and CDR2 YYDKDF (reference sequence).

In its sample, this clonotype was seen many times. In DNA, the CDR3 is TGCAGCGTTGGATTAGGGGCGGGAGCCGGCAACGAGCAGTACTTC. Protein product: CSVGLGAGAGNEQYF. The J gene is TRBJ2-7, the V gene TRBV29-1, with 7 bases fitting TRBD2. The CDR3 is 15 residues long. With 4 bases clipped from V and 5 bases from J, the junction kept 14 bases outside the gene matches. Germline V gene sequence: CDR1 SQVTM, CDR2 ANQGSEA.

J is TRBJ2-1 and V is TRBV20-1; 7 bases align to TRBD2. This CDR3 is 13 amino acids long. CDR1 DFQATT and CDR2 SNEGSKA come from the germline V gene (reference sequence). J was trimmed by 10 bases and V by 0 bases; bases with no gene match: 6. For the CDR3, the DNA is TGCAGTGCTAGAGACCCAGCGGGACGGGAGCAGTTCTTC. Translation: CSARDPAGREQFF.

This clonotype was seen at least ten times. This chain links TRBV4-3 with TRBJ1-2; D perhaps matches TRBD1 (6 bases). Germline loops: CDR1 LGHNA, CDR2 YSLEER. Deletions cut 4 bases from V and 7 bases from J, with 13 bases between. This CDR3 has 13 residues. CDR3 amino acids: CASSPGGRGGYTF. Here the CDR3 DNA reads TGCGCCAGCAGCCCGGGGGGGCGGGGTGGCTACACCTTC.

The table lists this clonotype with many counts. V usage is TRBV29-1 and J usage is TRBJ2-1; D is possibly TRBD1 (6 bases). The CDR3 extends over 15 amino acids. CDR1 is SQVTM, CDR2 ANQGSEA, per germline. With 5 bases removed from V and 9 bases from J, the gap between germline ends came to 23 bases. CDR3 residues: CSVRANRDPRSEQFF. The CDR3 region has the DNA TGCAGCGTTCGAGCCAACAGGGACCCCAGGAGTGAGCAGTTCTTC.